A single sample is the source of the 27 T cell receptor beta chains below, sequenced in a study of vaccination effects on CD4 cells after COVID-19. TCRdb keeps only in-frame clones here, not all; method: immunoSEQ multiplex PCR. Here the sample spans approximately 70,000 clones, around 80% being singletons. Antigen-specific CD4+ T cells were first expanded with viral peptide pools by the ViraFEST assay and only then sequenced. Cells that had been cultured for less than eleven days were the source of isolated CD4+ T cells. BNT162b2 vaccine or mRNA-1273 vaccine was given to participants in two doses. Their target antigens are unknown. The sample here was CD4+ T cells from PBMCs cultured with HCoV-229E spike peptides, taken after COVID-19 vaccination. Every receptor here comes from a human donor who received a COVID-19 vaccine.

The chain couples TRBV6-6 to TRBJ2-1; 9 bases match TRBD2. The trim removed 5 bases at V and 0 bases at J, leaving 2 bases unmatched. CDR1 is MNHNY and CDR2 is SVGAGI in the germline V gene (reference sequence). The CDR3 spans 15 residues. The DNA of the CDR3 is TGTGCCAGCAGTGTTAGCGGGAGCTCCTACAATGAGCAGTTCTTC. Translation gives CASSVSGSSYNEQFF.

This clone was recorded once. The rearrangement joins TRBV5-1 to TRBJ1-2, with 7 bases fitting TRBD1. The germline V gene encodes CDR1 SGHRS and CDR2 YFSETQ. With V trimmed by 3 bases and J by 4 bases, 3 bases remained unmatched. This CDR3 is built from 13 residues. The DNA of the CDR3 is TGCGCCAGCAGCTCCCGGGACAGCTATGGCTACACCTTC. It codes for CASSSRDSYGYTF.

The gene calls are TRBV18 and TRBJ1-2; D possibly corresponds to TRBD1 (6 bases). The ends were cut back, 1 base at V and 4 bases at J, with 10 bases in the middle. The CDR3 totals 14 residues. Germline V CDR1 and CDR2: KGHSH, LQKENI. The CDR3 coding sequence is TGTGCCAGCTCACCACAGGACAGTGCCTATGGCTACACCTTC. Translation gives CASSPQDSAYGYTF.

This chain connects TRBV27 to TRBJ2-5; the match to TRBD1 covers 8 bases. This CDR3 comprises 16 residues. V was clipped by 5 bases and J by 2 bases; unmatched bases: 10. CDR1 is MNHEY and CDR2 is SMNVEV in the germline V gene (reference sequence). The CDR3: CASSPTPRGQQETQYF. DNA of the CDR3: TGTGCCAGCAGTCCAACCCCCAGGGGGCAACAAGAGACCCAGTACTTC.

The CDR3 protein is CASSPPNRGTGANVLTF. As DNA, the CDR3 is TGTGCCAGCTCACCACCCAACAGGGGGACTGGGGCCAACGTCCTGACTTTC. The V call is TRBV18, the J call TRBJ2-6; 8 bases map to TRBD1. This CDR3 spans 17 amino acids. V lost 0 bases to trimming and J lost 2 bases; unmatched junction nucleotides: 3. Germline V gives CDR1 KGHSH, CDR2 LQKENI.

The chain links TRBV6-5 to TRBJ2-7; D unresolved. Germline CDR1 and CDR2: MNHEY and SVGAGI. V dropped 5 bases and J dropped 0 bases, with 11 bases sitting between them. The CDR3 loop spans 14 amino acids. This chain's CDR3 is CASSPGRSSYEQYV. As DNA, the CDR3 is TGTGCCAGCAGTCCCGGACGGAGCTCCTACGAGCAGTACGTC.

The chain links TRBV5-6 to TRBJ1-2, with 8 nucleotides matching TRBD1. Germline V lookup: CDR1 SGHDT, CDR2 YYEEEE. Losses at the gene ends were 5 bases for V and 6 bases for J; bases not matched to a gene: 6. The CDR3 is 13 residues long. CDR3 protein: CASRQQGAHGYTF. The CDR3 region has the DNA TGTGCCAGCAGACAGCAGGGGGCCCATGGCTACACCTTC.

CDR3 in amino acids: CASSLRSPGETQYF. In DNA form, the CDR3 reads TGCGCCAGCAGCTTGCGGTCCCCCGGGGAGACCCAGTACTTC. The rearrangement joins TRBV5-1 to TRBJ2-5, with D uncertain. Germline-derived CDR1 and CDR2 are SGHRS and YFSETQ. V lost 1 base to trimming and J lost 5 bases, with 12 bases between them. The CDR3 consists of 14 residues.

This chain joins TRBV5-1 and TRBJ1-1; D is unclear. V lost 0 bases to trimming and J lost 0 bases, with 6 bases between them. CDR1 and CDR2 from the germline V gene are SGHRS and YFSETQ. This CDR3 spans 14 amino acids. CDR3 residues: CASSLEIMNTEAFF. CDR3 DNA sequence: TGCGCCAGCAGCTTGGAGATCATGAACACTGAAGCTTTCTTT.

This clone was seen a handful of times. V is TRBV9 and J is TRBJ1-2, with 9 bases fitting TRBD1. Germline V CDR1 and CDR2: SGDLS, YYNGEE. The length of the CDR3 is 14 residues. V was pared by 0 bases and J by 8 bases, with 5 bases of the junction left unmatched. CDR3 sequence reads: CASSVGGTGSGYTF. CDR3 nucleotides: TGTGCCAGCAGCGTAGGGGGGACAGGGTCCGGCTACACCTTC.

The CDR3 loop reads CSASGLAPETQYF. The CDR3, as DNA: TGCAGCGCCTCTGGACTAGCCCCGGAGACCCAGTACTTC. The chain joins TRBV29-1 to TRBJ2-5; TRBD2 aligns across 8 bases. V gave up 7 bases and J gave up 5 bases; unmatched junction bases: 9. This CDR3 spans 13 amino acids. Germline V gives CDR1 SQVTM, CDR2 ANQGSEA. The full variable domain, with the rest looked up from reference TRBV29-1 and TRBJ2-5, is SAVISQKPSRDICQRGTSLTIQCQVDSQVTMMFWYRQQPGQSLTLIATANQGSEATYESGFVIDKFPISRPNLTFSTLTVSNMSPEDSSIYLCSASGLAPETQYFGPGTRLLVL.

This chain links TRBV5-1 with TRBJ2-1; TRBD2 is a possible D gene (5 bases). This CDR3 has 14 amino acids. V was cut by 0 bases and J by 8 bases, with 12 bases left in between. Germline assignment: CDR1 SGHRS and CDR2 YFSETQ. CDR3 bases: TGCGCCAGCAGCTTGGGAGGGCCTGAGGATGAGCAGTTCTTC. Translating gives CASSLGGPEDEQFF.

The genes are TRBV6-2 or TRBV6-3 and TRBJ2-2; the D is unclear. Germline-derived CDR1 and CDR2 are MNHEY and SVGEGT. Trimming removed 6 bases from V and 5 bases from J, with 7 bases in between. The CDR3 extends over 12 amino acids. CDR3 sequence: CASSPSTGELFF. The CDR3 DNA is TGTGCCAGCAGCCCGTCTACCGGGGAGCTGTTTTTT.

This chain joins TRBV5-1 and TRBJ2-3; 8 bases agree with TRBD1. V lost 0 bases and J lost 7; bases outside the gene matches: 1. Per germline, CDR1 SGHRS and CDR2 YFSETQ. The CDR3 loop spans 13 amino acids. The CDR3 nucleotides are TGCGCCAGCAGCTTGGACAGGGGGAATACGCAGTATTTT. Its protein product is CASSLDRGNTQYF.

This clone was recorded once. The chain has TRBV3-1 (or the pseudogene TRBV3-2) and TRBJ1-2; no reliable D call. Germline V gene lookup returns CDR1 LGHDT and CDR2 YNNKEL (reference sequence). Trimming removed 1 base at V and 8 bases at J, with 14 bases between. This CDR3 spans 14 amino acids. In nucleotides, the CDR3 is TGTGCCAGCAGCCAAGGAGGTGGAGGGTACGGCTACACCTTC. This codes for CASSQGGGGYGYTF.

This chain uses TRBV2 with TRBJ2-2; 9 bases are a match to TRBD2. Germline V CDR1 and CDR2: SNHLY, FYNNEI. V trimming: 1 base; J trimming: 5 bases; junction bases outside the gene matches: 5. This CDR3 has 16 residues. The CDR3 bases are TGTGCCAGCAGTGAAGAAGCGGGGGGCGGAACCGGGGAGCTGTTTTTT. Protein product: CASSEEAGGGTGELFF.

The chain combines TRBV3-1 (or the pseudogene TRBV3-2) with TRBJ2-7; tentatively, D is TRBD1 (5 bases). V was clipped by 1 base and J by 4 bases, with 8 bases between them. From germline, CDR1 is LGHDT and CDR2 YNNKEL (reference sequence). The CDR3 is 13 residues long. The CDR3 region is CASSQGTIYEQYV. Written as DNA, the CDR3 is TGTGCCAGCAGCCAAGGGACAATTTACGAGCAGTACGTC.

CDR3: CSASKVSNQFNTEAFF. As DNA, the CDR3 is TGCAGTGCTAGTAAGGTGTCTAACCAGTTCAACACTGAAGCTTTCTTT. The chain has TRBV20-1 and TRBJ1-1; no clear D gene. V was shortened by 3 bases and J by 2 bases, with 19 bases between the two germline ends. Germline CDR1 is DFQATT and CDR2 is SNEGSKA (reference sequence). This CDR3 has 16 amino acids.

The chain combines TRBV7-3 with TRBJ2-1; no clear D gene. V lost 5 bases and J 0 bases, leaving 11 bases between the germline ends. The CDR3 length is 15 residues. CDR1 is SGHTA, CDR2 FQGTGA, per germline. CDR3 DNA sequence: TGTGCCAGCAGCCCCCAATTCAGCTCCTACAATGAGCAGTTCTTC. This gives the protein CASSPQFSSYNEQFF.

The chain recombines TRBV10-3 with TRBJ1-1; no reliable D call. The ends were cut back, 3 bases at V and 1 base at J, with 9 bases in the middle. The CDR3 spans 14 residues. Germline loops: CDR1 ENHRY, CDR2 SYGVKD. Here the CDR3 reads CAISESGRNTEAFF. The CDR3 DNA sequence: TGTGCCATCAGTGAATCCGGGAGGAACACTGAAGCTTTCTTT.

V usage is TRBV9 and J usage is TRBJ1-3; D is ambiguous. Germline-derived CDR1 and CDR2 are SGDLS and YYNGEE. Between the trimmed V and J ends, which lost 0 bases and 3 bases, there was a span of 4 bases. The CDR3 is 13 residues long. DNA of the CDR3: TGTGCCAGCAGCGTAGACATTGGAAACACCATATATTTT. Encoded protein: CASSVDIGNTIYF. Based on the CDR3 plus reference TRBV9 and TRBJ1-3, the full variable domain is DSGVTQTPKHLITATGQRVTLRCSPRSGDLSVYWYQQSLDQGLQFLIQYYNGEERAKGNILERFSAQQFPDLHSELNLSSLELGDSALYFCASSVDIGNTIYFGEGSWLTVV.

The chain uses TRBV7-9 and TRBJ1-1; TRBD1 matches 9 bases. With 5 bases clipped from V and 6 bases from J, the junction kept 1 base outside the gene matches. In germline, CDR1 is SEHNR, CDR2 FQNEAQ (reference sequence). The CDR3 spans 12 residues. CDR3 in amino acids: CASSRQGAEAFF. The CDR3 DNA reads TGTGCCAGCAGCCGACAGGGGGCTGAAGCTTTCTTT.

The CDR3 here is CASSGSGEGANVLTF. DNA of the CDR3: TGTGCCAGCTCAGGCAGCGGGGAGGGGGCCAACGTCCTGACTTTC. The chain has TRBV28 and TRBJ2-6; 7 nucleotides agree with TRBD2. From germline, CDR1 is MDHEN and CDR2 SYDVKM. Losses at the gene ends were 8 bases for V and 4 bases for J; bases not matched to a gene: 8. CDR3 length equals 15 residues.

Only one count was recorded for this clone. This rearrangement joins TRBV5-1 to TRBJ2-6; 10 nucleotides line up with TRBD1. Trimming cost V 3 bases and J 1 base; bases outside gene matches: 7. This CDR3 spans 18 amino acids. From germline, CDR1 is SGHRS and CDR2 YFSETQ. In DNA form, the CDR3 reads TGCGCCAGCAGCTCGACAGGGGGCGCGACATCTGGGGCCAACGTCCTGACTTTC. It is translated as CASSSTGGATSGANVLTF.

In DNA, the CDR3 is TGTGCCAGCAGCTTAAAGCCTTTGCGGGGTCGGGCCAGGGGCGTCGAGACCCAGTACTTC. It encodes CASSLKPLRGRARGVETQYF. The V call is TRBV7-3, the J call TRBJ2-5, with D perhaps TRBD1 or TRBD2 (6 bases each). Germline V gene sequence: CDR1 SGHTA, CDR2 FQGTGA. The CDR3 extends over 20 amino acids. Trimming shortened V by 1 base and J by 5 bases, and 29 bases separated the two germline ends.

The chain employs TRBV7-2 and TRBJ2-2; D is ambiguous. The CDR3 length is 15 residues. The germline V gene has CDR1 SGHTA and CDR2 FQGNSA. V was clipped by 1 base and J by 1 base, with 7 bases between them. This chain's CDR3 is CASSLVFGNTGELFF. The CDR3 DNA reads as TGTGCCAGCAGCTTAGTATTCGGGAACACCGGGGAGCTGTTTTTT.

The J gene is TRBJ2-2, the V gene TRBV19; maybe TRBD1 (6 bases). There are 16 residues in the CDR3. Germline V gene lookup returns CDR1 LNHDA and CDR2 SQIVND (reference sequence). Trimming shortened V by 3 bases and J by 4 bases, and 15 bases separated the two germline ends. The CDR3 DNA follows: TGTGCCAGTAGTATTTCAAGACAGGCTAGCACCGGGGAGCTGTTTTTT. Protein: CASSISRQASTGELFF.